Shown below are 16 T cell receptor beta chains from a single sample sequenced in a study of cytomegalovirus exposure and HLA in healthy donors. The PCR was carried out with 60 Vbeta primers and 13 Jbeta primers. Repertoires were generated with immunoSEQ multiplex PCR, while TCRdb's copy carries only in-frame clones and drops some. The table includes roughly 180,000 clones, approximately 81% detected once. The specimen sequenced was PBMCs. The receptors were gathered from a female donor in good health and CMV-seronegative.

In its sample, this clone was seen once. The chain links TRBV2 to TRBJ1-1; D ambiguous. Per germline, CDR1 SNHLY and CDR2 FYNNEI. The CDR3 runs 13 residues. V gave up 9 bases and J gave up 0 bases, with 11 bases separating them. Here the CDR3 DNA reads TGTGCCAGTAGGGAGGAGATGAACACTGAAGCTTTCTTT. It specifies CASREEMNTEAFF.

This clone was seen a handful of times. The rearrangement uses TRBV29-1 and TRBJ1-1, with D unresolved. The ends were cut back, 6 bases at V and 6 bases at J, with 17 bases in the middle. CDR1 and CDR2 from the germline V gene are SQVTM and ANQGSEA. CDR3 length: 13 amino acids. The CDR3 DNA reads TGCAGCGTCGCGCCTCGAACCTTTTCTGAAGCTTTCTTT. This gives the protein CSVAPRTFSEAFF.

V and J are TRBV19 and TRBJ2-3, with 11 bases fitting TRBD2. The CDR3 has 16 amino acids. V dropped 2 bases and J dropped 4; count of bases not matched to a gene: 5. From germline, CDR1 is LNHDA and CDR2 SQIVND (reference sequence). This CDR3 is CASSILGLADADTQYF. CDR3 coding DNA: TGTGCCAGTAGTATACTGGGACTAGCGGATGCAGATACGCAGTATTTT.

This clone has only a few counts. V is TRBV19 and J is TRBJ1-2, with D tentatively TRBD1 (6 bases). Germline CDR1 is LNHDA and CDR2 is SQIVND (reference sequence). Between the trimmed V and J ends, which lost 1 base and 4 bases, there was a span of 7 bases. This CDR3 spans 13 amino acids. The CDR3, as DNA: TGTGCCAGTAGTATAGGCAGGGGCTATGGCTACACCTTC. It translates to CASSIGRGYGYTF.

CDR3: CASSFAVGGSYEQYF. The CDR3 DNA sequence: TGTGCCAGCAGCTTTGCCGTAGGAGGGTCCTACGAGCAGTACTTC. The chain employs TRBV7-6 and TRBJ2-7; D is possibly TRBD2 (6 bases). This CDR3 has 15 residues. With 3 bases removed from V and 1 base from J, the gap between germline ends came to 13 bases. Germline CDR1 and CDR2: SGHVS and FNYEAQ.

In this sample, this clone turned up a few times. The J gene is TRBJ2-3, the V gene TRBV4-3; 7 bases are shared with TRBD2. CDR3 length: 16 amino acids. V lost 0 bases and J lost 0; bases outside the gene matches: 3. Germline V gene sequence: CDR1 LGHNA, CDR2 YSLEER. CDR3 protein: CASSQDWRESTDTQYF. CDR3 sequence (DNA): TGCGCCAGCAGCCAAGATTGGCGGGAGAGCACAGATACGCAGTATTTT.

The chain joins TRBV7-3 to TRBJ2-2; possibly TRBD2 for D (5 bases). The V end was cut by 8 bases, the J end by 8 bases, with 18 bases between. This CDR3 comprises 14 residues. Germline CDR1 and CDR2: SGHTA and FQGTGA. CDR3 in amino acids: CASGVAGLSGELFF. The CDR3 coding sequence is TGTGCCAGCGGGGTGGCCGGACTGTCGGGGGAGCTGTTTTTT.

V usage is TRBV30 and J usage is TRBJ2-5; D ambiguous. Germline V gives CDR1 GTSNPN, CDR2 SVGIG (reference sequence). V lost 3 bases, J lost 5 bases, and 13 bases lay in between. This CDR3 is built from 13 residues. In DNA, the CDR3 is TGTGCCTGGAGATATCCTGGCGGTGAGACCCAGTACTTC. Protein product: CAWRYPGGETQYF.

The CDR3 sequence is CACSGQVAHEQYF. The CDR3 bases are TGTGCCTGCTCGGGACAGGTTGCCCACGAGCAGTACTTC. The V and J genes are TRBV28 and TRBJ2-7, with 8 bases that match TRBD1. CDR3 length: 13 residues. CDR1 MDHEN and CDR2 SYDVKM come from the germline V gene. V gave up 11 bases and J gave up 5 bases; unmatched junction bases: 11.

The chain recombines TRBV6-4 with TRBJ2-7; D is unclear. The CDR3 covers 11 residues. Germline CDR1 reads MRHNA; CDR2 reads SNTAGT. The V gene lost 5 bases and the J gene lost 3 bases, with 5 bases spanning the gap. This chain's CDR3 is CASSMRYEQYF. As DNA, the CDR3 is TGTGCCAGCAGTATGCGCTACGAGCAGTACTTC.

V usage is TRBV27 and J usage is TRBJ2-1, with a possible D match to TRBD2 (5 bases). The CDR3 consists of 15 residues. Germline lookup yields CDR1 MNHEY and CDR2 SMNVEV (reference sequence). V lost 5 bases, J lost 0 bases, and 11 bases lay in between. As DNA, the CDR3 is TGTGCCAGCAGTAAACGGGAAAGCTCCTACAATGAGCAGTTCTTC. This encodes CASSKRESSYNEQFF.

The chain carries TRBV2 and TRBJ1-5; a possible D gene is TRBD1 (6 bases). CDR3 length: 14 amino acids. Per germline, CDR1 SNHLY and CDR2 FYNNEI. V dropped 5 bases and J dropped 3 bases, with 11 bases sitting between them. The CDR3 sequence: CASSPTGINQPQHF. In nucleotides, the CDR3 is TGTGCCAGCAGTCCAACAGGGATCAATCAGCCCCAGCATTTT.

The chain couples TRBV30 to TRBJ2-5; 8 bases agree with TRBD2. The CDR3 runs 11 residues. CDR1 and CDR2 from the germline V gene are GTSNPN and SVGIG (reference sequence). The CDR3 loop reads CGVDRAGEQYF. The CDR3, as DNA: TGTGGTGTCGACAGAGCGGGGGAGCAGTACTTC.

The CDR3 reads CASSITGGQGTEAFF. For the CDR3, the DNA is TGCGCCAGCAGCATAACAGGGGGTCAAGGCACTGAAGCTTTCTTT. The V gene is TRBV5-1, the J gene TRBJ1-1; 8 nucleotides line up with TRBD1. Germline-derived CDR1 and CDR2 are SGHRS and YFSETQ. This CDR3 has 15 amino acids. J was trimmed by 4 bases and V by 4 bases; bases with no gene match: 9. The full variable domain, its missing parts supplied by reference TRBV5-1 and TRBJ1-1, is KAGVTQTPRYLIKTRGQQVTLSCSPISGHRSVSWYQQTPGQGLQFLFEYFSETQRNKGNFPGRFSGRQFSNSRSEMNVSTLELGDSALYLCASSITGGQGTEAFFGQGTRLTVV.

This chain connects TRBV28 to TRBJ1-3; D unresolved. Germline loops: CDR1 MDHEN, CDR2 SYDVKM. Trimming removed 1 base at V and 1 base at J, with 5 bases between. The CDR3 has 14 residues. The CDR3 loop is CASSLSGSGNTIYF. The CDR3, as DNA: TGTGCCAGCAGTTTATCAGGTTCTGGAAACACCATATATTTT.

This CDR3 is CAWSPASTEAFF. The DNA for the CDR3 is TGTGCCTGGAGCCCCGCTAGTACTGAAGCTTTCTTT. The chain couples TRBV30 to TRBJ1-1; unclear D gene. V shed 3 bases and J shed 5 bases, with 10 bases lying between them. The germline CDR1 and CDR2 sequences are GTSNPN and SVGIG (reference sequence). There are 12 residues in the CDR3.